This T cell receptor beta chain was observed in a study of T cell changes during pregnancy in multiple sclerosis. V was pared by 7 bases and J by 6 bases, with 8 bases of the junction left unmatched. The length of the CDR3 is 13 residues. Germline values: CDR1 SNHLY, CDR2 FYNNEI. Libraries were prepared by immunoSEQ multiplex PCR; TCRdb keeps only in-frame clonotypes and omits some of them. The table has 90,000 or so clones, nearly 95% seen once. The chain couples TRBV2 to TRBJ2-7, with TRBD2 matching over 8 bases. The TCR was taken from a female donor in good health, enrolled as a control in a pregnancy study. Sequencing was performed on peripheral blood, taken after pregnancy. The CDR3 nucleotides are TGTGCCAGCACCGGGACTAGGCGCCGCGAGCAGTACTTC. It translates to CASTGTRRREQYF.